This T cell receptor (beta chain) was obtained from a study of cytomegalovirus exposure and HLA in healthy donors. Whole-study results and caveats: Cytomegalovirus status was reportedly diagnosed by the classifier with high specificity and sensitivity.

The CDR3 runs 14 residues. Per germline, CDR1 SGHNT and CDR2 YYREEE (reference sequence). V lost 5 bases to trimming and J lost 6 bases, with 12 bases between them. To note about this clone: Its antigen is unidentified.

Primers for the PCR totalled 60 Vbeta and 13 Jbeta. The repertoire was sequenced with immunoSEQ multiplex PCR; TCRdb's copy has only in-frame clones and lacks some. The sample records approximately 100,000 clones, roughly 75% being singletons. J is TRBJ1-6 and V is TRBV5-4; tentative D call: TRBD1 (5 bases). The TCR originated in a man aged 35-49 years in good health and CMV-seronegative. Sequences were obtained from PBMCs. The chain's CDR3 is CASRADRSNSPLHF. The DNA for the CDR3 is TGTGCCAGCAGGGCCGACAGAAGTAATTCACCCCTCCACTTT. Together with reference TRBV5-4 and TRBJ1-6, the CDR3 gives the full variable domain: ETGVTQSPTHLIKTRGQQVTLRCSSQSGHNTVSWYQQALGQGPQFIFQYYREEENGRGNFPPRFSGLQFPNYSSELNVNALELDDSALYLCASRADRSNSPLHFGNGTRLTVT.